One and the same sample provided the 29 T cell receptor beta chains below, sequenced in a study of human T cells and chemical hapten exposure. TCRdb used MiXCR to reprocess the RACE reads, holding one entry per CDR3 protein. The sample has roughly 70,000 distinct CDR3 sequences; roughly 9.8% are singletons. Sample time point: patch test 1, 2 weeks after DPC sensitization. Treatment given: therapeutic diphenylcyclopropenone sensitization with weekly scalp DPC. Sequenced here: whole blood, sampled in connection with sensitization to the hapten diphenylcyclopropenone (DPC). These receptors were collected from a woman aged 35 to 49 with alopecia areata. Some clones in this sample may be carry-over from other donors' samples.

In this sample, this clonotype turned up many times. The V gene is TRBV5-1, the J gene TRBJ2-3; 7 positions agree with TRBD2. The V segment lost 0 bases and the J segment 4 bases; nucleotides outside the gene matches: 2. From germline, CDR1 is SGHRS and CDR2 YFSETQ. CDR3 length: 14 amino acids. The CDR3 nucleotides read TGCGCCAGCAGCTTGGGACTAGCTGCAGATACGCAGTATTTT. The encoded protein is CASSLGLAADTQYF.

This clonotype was recorded at least ten times. The chain couples TRBV19 to TRBJ2-7; D unresolved. Deletions cut 3 bases from V and 2 bases from J, with 8 bases between. Looked up from germline, CDR1 is LNHDA and CDR2 is SQIVND (reference sequence). This CDR3 region has 13 residues. CDR3 coding DNA: TGTGCCAGTAGTATCACTGGTCCCTACGAGCAGTACTTC. As protein: CASSITGPYEQYF. Together with reference TRBV19 and TRBJ2-7, the CDR3 gives the full variable domain: DGGITQSPKYLFRKEGQNVTLSCEQNLNHDAMYWYRQDPGQGLRLIYYSQIVNDFQKGDIAEGYSVSREKKESFPLTVTSAQKNPTAFYLCASSITGPYEQYFGPGTRLTVT.

This clonotype was observed many times. Written as DNA, the CDR3 is TGCGCCAGCAGCCAAGCCCCCCCGGGGACAGGGAGTGGCTACACCTTC. This codes for CASSQAPPGTGSGYTF. The rearrangement uses TRBV4-3 and TRBJ1-2; 9 bases match TRBD1. Germline CDR1 LGHNA, CDR2 YSLEER. The trim removed 1 base at V and 7 bases at J, leaving 10 bases unmatched. The CDR3 sequence is 16 residues long.

This clonotype was recorded a few times. The gene calls are TRBV7-9 and TRBJ2-1; 14 bases fit TRBD2. Germline V CDR1 and CDR2: SEHNR, FQNEAQ (reference sequence). This CDR3 spans 14 amino acids. V shed 5 bases, J shed 12 bases, and the junction held 6 bases outside the gene matches. The CDR3 is CASSPGLAGGGQFF. CDR3 DNA: TGTGCCAGCAGCCCCGGACTAGCGGGGGGAGGGCAGTTCTTC.

The V gene is TRBV5-8, the J gene TRBJ2-5; D might be TRBD1 or TRBD2, each matching 7 bases. Germline loops: CDR1 SGHTS, CDR2 YDEGEE. The CDR3 has 14 amino acids. The V gene lost 3 bases and the J gene lost 5 bases, with 14 bases spanning the gap. CDR3 protein: CASSSGRGGETQYF. CDR3 nucleotide sequence: TGTGCCAGCAGCTCTGGCAGGGGGGGTGAGACCCAGTACTTC.

This clonotype was counted ten times or more. The genes are TRBV12-3 or TRBV12-4 and TRBJ1-5, with 9 bases lining up with TRBD1. J lost 1 base, V lost 5 bases, and 3 bases had no gene match. The CDR3 consists of 15 residues. The CDR3 DNA sequence: TGTGCCAGCAGTGGGACAGGGTACAGCAATCAGCCCCAGCATTTT. It codes for CASSGTGYSNQPQHF.

Comment on this clonotype: It may be a read error: a sequence one base away is much more abundant. The rearrangement uses TRBV27 and TRBJ2-1; TRBD2 matches 9 bases. CDR1 MNHEY and CDR2 SMNVEV come from the germline V gene (reference sequence). There are 12 residues in the CDR3. CDR3 bases: TGTGTCCTAGCGGGGAGTTACAATGAGCAGTTCTTC. Its translation: CVLAGSYNEQFF.

This clonotype occurred many times. The chain carries TRBV9 and TRBJ2-5, with 7 bases fitting TRBD1. The germline gives CDR1 SGDLS, CDR2 YYNGEE. CDR3 size: 18 residues. With 0 bases clipped from V and 4 bases from J, the junction kept 15 bases outside the gene matches. The CDR3 sequence is CASSVGATGAVLRETQYF. The CDR3 DNA follows: TGTGCCAGCAGCGTAGGAGCCACAGGGGCTGTATTAAGAGAGACCCAGTACTTC. Complete variable domain (other parts from reference TRBV9 and TRBJ2-5): DSGVTQTPKHLITATGQRVTLRCSPRSGDLSVYWYQQSLDQGLQFLIQYYNGEERAKGNILERFSAQQFPDLHSELNLSSLELGDSALYFCASSVGATGAVLRETQYFGPGTRLLVL.

V and J are TRBV5-1 and TRBJ2-7, with D possibly matching TRBD2 (5 bases). V lost 0 bases to trimming and J lost 3 bases, with 13 bases between them. This CDR3 is built from 15 residues. Germline CDR1 reads SGHRS; CDR2 reads YFSETQ. The CDR3 reads CASSLVGSGLYEQYF. The CDR3, as DNA: TGCGCCAGCAGCTTGGTCGGGTCAGGACTCTACGAGCAGTACTTC.

This clonotype was recorded at least ten times. The chain carries TRBV6-6 and TRBJ1-2; possible D gene TRBD1, 6 bases. The CDR3 sequence is 14 residues long. CDR1 and CDR2 (germline): MNHNY, SVGAGI (reference sequence). Trimming cost V 5 bases and J 8 bases, with 18 bases left between them. The CDR3 sequence: CASSPGGRTGGYTF. As DNA, the CDR3 is TGTGCCAGCAGTCCCGGGGGGCGCACAGGCGGCTACACCTTC.

This clonotype was counted between two and nine times. The chain combines TRBV6-6 with TRBJ2-3; D perhaps matches TRBD1 (7 bases). Germline V lookup: CDR1 MNHNY, CDR2 SVGAGI (reference sequence). The germline V and J ends were trimmed by 8 bases and 1 base, with 13 bases remaining between them. This CDR3 has 14 residues. This chain's CDR3 is CASRAGGRTDTQYF. CDR3 nucleotide sequence: TGTGCCAGCCGGGCAGGGGGGCGCACAGATACGCAGTATTTT.

This clonotype was seen ten or more times. The rearrangement joins TRBV7-9 to TRBJ2-7; tentatively, D is TRBD1 (6 bases). With 4 bases removed from V and 6 bases from J, the gap between germline ends came to 10 bases. This CDR3 is 12 amino acids long. Germline assignment: CDR1 SEHNR and CDR2 FQNEAQ (reference sequence). The CDR3 loop is CASSSTGIEQYF. The CDR3 coding sequence is TGTGCCAGCAGCTCCACAGGGATCGAGCAGTACTTC.

There are many counts of this clonotype. The V and J genes are TRBV11-2 and TRBJ1-1, with no clear D. V lost 0 bases, J lost 2 bases, and 4 bases lay in between. The CDR3 runs 13 residues. The V gene's germline CDR1 is SGHAT and CDR2 FQNNGV. CDR3 coding DNA: TGTGCCAGCAGCTTAGACAGAAACACTGAAGCTTTCTTT. Translating gives CASSLDRNTEAFF.

V usage is TRBV20-1 and J usage is TRBJ2-7, with 15 bases fitting TRBD2. J gave up 0 bases and V 2 bases, and 8 bases lay outside the gene matches. Germline V gene sequence: CDR1 DFQATT, CDR2 SNEGSKA (reference sequence). The CDR3 totals 18 residues. The CDR3 is CSARFGLAGGPFSYEQYF. CDR3 nucleotides: TGCAGTGCTAGATTTGGACTAGCGGGAGGGCCTTTCTCCTACGAGCAGTACTTC.

This sequence joins TRBV12-3 or TRBV12-4 and TRBJ2-2; perhaps TRBD2 as D (5 bases). The CDR3 has 15 amino acids. The V end lost 7 bases, the J end lost 6 bases, and 18 bases lay between the germline ends. CDR3 loop: CASTIGPGLAGELFF. The CDR3 DNA sequence: TGTGCCAGCACCATCGGCCCGGGGTTGGCCGGGGAGCTGTTTTTT.

The chain has TRBV18 and TRBJ1-5, with a possible D match to TRBD1 (6 bases). V was shortened by 2 bases and J by 2 bases, with 16 bases between the two germline ends. Germline loops: CDR1 KGHSH, CDR2 LQKENI. The CDR3 length is 17 residues. CDR3 DNA: TGTGCCAGCTCACCAGCTGGGGGCTCGGGAGGCAATCAGCCCCAGCATTTT. This codes for CASSPAGGSGGNQPQHF.

Many counts were recorded for this clonotype. The CDR3 loop reads CASSLMGTFTGELFF. CDR3 nucleotide sequence: TGTGCCAGCAGCTTGATGGGGACTTTCACCGGGGAGCTGTTTTTT. The V call is TRBV5-4, the J call TRBJ2-2; maybe TRBD2 (6 bases). The CDR3 is made up of 15 amino acids. Between the trimmed V and J ends, which lost 1 base and 4 bases, there was a span of 11 bases. Germline V gene data show CDR1 as SGHNT and CDR2 as YYREEE (reference sequence).

This clonotype was detected ten times or more. The chain employs TRBV5-1 and TRBJ2-7; tentatively, D is TRBD2 (5 bases). Germline-derived CDR1 and CDR2 are SGHRS and YFSETQ. The CDR3 length is 15 residues. Trimming removed 4 bases from V and 4 bases from J, with 18 bases in between. The CDR3 nucleotides read TGCGCCAGCAGCCGCGACCGCTCTCGAGGGTACGAGCAGTACTTC. Amino acids: CASSRDRSRGYEQYF.

This clonotype was seen repeatedly, ten times or more. The V and J genes are TRBV5-1 and TRBJ1-2; no reliable D call. V shed 5 bases and J shed 8 bases, with 13 bases lying between them. The CDR3 covers 12 residues. Germline CDR1 reads SGHRS; CDR2 reads YFSETQ. DNA of the CDR3: TGCGCCAGCAGGAGCTCTAAGGGAGGCTACACCTTC. This sequence encodes CASRSSKGGYTF.

This clonotype was picked up a small number of times. The chain uses TRBV30 and TRBJ1-1, with D tentatively TRBD1 (5 bases). V was pared by 4 bases and J by 0 bases, with 6 bases between. Germline V gene lookup returns CDR1 GTSNPN and CDR2 SVGIG (reference sequence). The CDR3 loop spans 12 amino acids. DNA for the CDR3: TGTGCCTGGACAGGGATGAACACTGAAGCTTTCTTT. As protein: CAWTGMNTEAFF.

The table lists this clonotype with many counts. V usage is TRBV4-2 and J usage is TRBJ1-2; 8 positions agree with TRBD1. This CDR3 is built from 18 residues. Germline CDR1 reads LGHNA; CDR2 reads YNFKEQ. V lost 0 bases and J lost 8; bases outside the gene matches: 17. CDR3 in amino acids: CASSQEGSRGRGRGGYTF. CDR3 nucleotide sequence: TGTGCCAGCAGCCAAGAGGGTTCTAGGGGCAGGGGGCGTGGAGGCTACACCTTC.

This clonotype was observed many times. The gene calls are TRBV6-5 and TRBJ1-1; tentatively, D is TRBD1 (5 bases). In germline, CDR1 is MNHEY, CDR2 SVGAGI. Trimming pared 2 bases from V and 4 bases from J, leaving 14 bases between. This CDR3 contains 15 residues. CDR3 nucleotides: TGTGCCAGCAGTTACGGCAGGTGGGGGGGCACTGAAGCTTTCTTT. Amino acids: CASSYGRWGGTEAFF.

Ten or more counts support this clonotype. The chain carries TRBV29-1 and TRBJ1-2; the D is unclear. V was trimmed by 1 base and J by 7 bases, leaving 10 bases between them. This CDR3 is built from 12 residues. In germline, CDR1 is SQVTM, CDR2 ANQGSEA. The CDR3 here is CSVEGAVGGYTF. The CDR3 DNA reads TGCAGCGTTGAAGGCGCCGTGGGTGGCTACACCTTC.

The sample holds a few counts of this clonotype. This chain uses TRBV7-2 with TRBJ1-3, with unresolved D. The CDR3 extends over 12 amino acids. Germline CDR1 and CDR2: SGHTA and FQGNSA. V shed 2 bases and J shed 5 bases, with 4 bases lying between them. CDR3 protein: CASSLYRNTIYF. In DNA form, the CDR3 reads TGTGCCAGCAGCTTATATCGAAACACCATATATTTT.

This clonotype occurred a few times. The J gene is TRBJ2-1, the V gene TRBV12-3 or TRBV12-4; D unclear. V lost 2 bases, J lost 7 bases, and 12 bases lay in between. The CDR3 sequence is 14 residues long. CDR3 DNA sequence: TGTGCCAGCAGTTTAATCGAAGCTCGGAATGAGCAGTTCTTC. Translated: CASSLIEARNEQFF.

Of note for this clonotype: A read error may be the cause here, since a much bigger clone is one base away. The chain couples TRBV24-1 to TRBJ2-7; D call uncertain. Looked up from germline, CDR1 is KGHDR and CDR2 is SFDVKD. V shed 4 bases and J shed 5 bases, with 11 bases lying between them. The CDR3 length is 13 residues. CDR3 residues: CATSEVGRDEQYF. In nucleotides, the CDR3 is TGTGCCACCAGTGAGGTGGGCCGGGACGAGCAGTACTTC.

This clonotype was seen many times. The chain carries TRBV7-2 and TRBJ2-2; D is unresolved. CDR1 is SGHTA and CDR2 is FQGNSA in the germline V gene. The CDR3 is 16 amino acids. V lost 5 bases, J lost 0 bases, and 13 bases lay in between. CDR3 residues: CASSLGPIANTGELFF. CDR3 in DNA: TGTGCCAGCAGCCTCGGCCCTATCGCGAACACCGGGGAGCTGTTTTTT.

At least ten counts were recorded for this clonotype. CDR3 nucleotides: TGTGCCAGCAGACTCTATAGCGGGGCCCCCTACGAGCAGTACTTC. Its translation is CASRLYSGAPYEQYF. The V call is TRBV6-2 or TRBV6-3, the J call TRBJ2-7; TRBD2 agrees at 8 bases. This CDR3 comprises 15 residues. V shed 6 bases, J shed 2 bases, and the junction held 9 bases outside the gene matches. CDR1 and CDR2 from the germline V gene are MNHEY and SVGEGT.

The V gene is TRBV6-6, the J gene TRBJ2-3, with a possible D match to TRBD1 (5 bases). Trimming stripped 1 base from V and 1 base from J, with 15 bases between. Germline values: CDR1 MNHNY, CDR2 SVGAGI (reference sequence). The CDR3 consists of 17 residues. Written as DNA, the CDR3 is TGTGCCAGCAGTTACTTGCTGGACAACCCCGGCACAGATACGCAGTATTTT. This sequence encodes CASSYLLDNPGTDTQYF.